The clone carrying this T cell receptor (beta chain) was seen a few times. Time point indicated: newly diagnosed GD, antithyroid drugs for less than 3 months. From RNA extracted from PBMCs, the TCR library was made. This record belongs to a study of regulatory T cells in long-lasting Graves disease. To make TCR beta libraries, researchers used iRepertoire HTBI primers and Arm-PCR of CDR3 regions. A single record per CDR3 protein comes from TCRdb applying MiXCR to the multiplex PCR reads. The sample includes over 400,000 distinct CDR3 sequences, 12% to 15% of them seen just once. These same data were also listed under a study on T cells in Graves' hyperthyroidism and ophthalmopathy. From that report: Patients were excluded because of uncontrolled infection, other autoimmune disease, pregnancy or lactation.

The clonotype was recovered from a woman aged 45 to 65 with Graves disease. The material was peripheral blood mononuclear cells (PBMCs), obtained at new diagnosis, from a patient treated with antithyroid drugs.

The CDR3 sequence: CASRLRGQGINEQFF. The DNA for the CDR3 is TGTGCCAGCAGGTTGAGGGGACAGGGGATCAATGAGCAGTTCTTC. The chain recombines TRBV28 with TRBJ2-1; TRBD1 aligns across 10 bases. CDR3 size: 15 residues. V dropped 6 bases and J dropped 6; count of bases not matched to a gene: 8. Germline V gene lookup returns CDR1 MDHEN and CDR2 SYDVKM.